Presented here are 10 T cell receptor beta chains from one specimen sequenced in a study of graft-versus-host responses after intestinal transplantation. These TCRs are of unknown antigen specificity. Profiled with immunoSEQ multiplex PCR; TCRdb holds only in-frame clones, not every one. The top ten hold approximately 0.39% of the sample, which has more than 65,000 clones, over 75% seen once. Source: unstimulated CD4+ T cells sorted from spleen or lymph node cells, taken before transplant. Receptors were obtained from a human donor who was the organ donor for an intestinal transplant.

The chain recombines TRBV7-2 with TRBJ2-1, with 9 positions matching TRBD2. The trim removed 1 base at V and 8 bases at J, leaving 15 bases unmatched. In germline, CDR1 is SGHTA, CDR2 FQGNSA. This CDR3 is 18 amino acids long. The CDR3 loop is CASSLGSGGGAWRDEQFF. In DNA form, the CDR3 reads TGTGCCAGCAGCTTAGGGTCTGGCGGGGGGGCCTGGAGGGATGAGCAGTTCTTC.

The chain couples TRBV19 to TRBJ2-1, with a weak D call TRBD2 (6 bases). Deletions cut 7 bases from V and 6 bases from J, with 19 bases between. The germline V gene has CDR1 LNHDA and CDR2 SQIVND (reference sequence). The CDR3 covers 15 residues. The CDR3 loop reads CASTVGVRGFNEQFF. The CDR3 bases are TGTGCCAGTACTGTTGGCGTGCGGGGTTTCAATGAGCAGTTCTTC.

CDR3 sequence (DNA): TGTGCCAGCAGCGCCCTAGGGCGGGGGTACCAAGAGACCCAGTACTTC. Its translation is CASSALGRGYQETQYF. The genes are TRBV9 and TRBJ2-5, with 7 bases that match TRBD2. The CDR3 extends over 16 amino acids. Unmatched junction bases numbered 8, after V lost 3 bases and J lost 0 bases. Germline V gene data show CDR1 as SGDLS and CDR2 as YYNGEE.

This sequence joins TRBV7-3 and TRBJ2-1; tentatively, D is TRBD2 (5 bases). The CDR3 length is 13 residues. CDR1 and CDR2 (germline): SGHTA, FQGTGA. V shed 4 bases and J shed 7 bases, with 11 bases lying between them. The DNA of the CDR3 is TGTGCCAGCAGCTCCGGACTCCTTAATGAGCAGTTCTTC. It is translated as CASSSGLLNEQFF.

This clone appeared once. The chain is built from TRBV25-1 and TRBJ2-2; D ambiguous. Germline CDR1 is MGHDK and CDR2 is SYGVNS. The CDR3 runs to 14 residues. V was shortened by 2 bases and J by 4 bases, with 8 bases between the two germline ends. The CDR3 DNA is TGTGCCAGCAGTGAACACTACCTCACCGGGGAGCTGTTTTTT. It codes for CASSEHYLTGELFF.

This clone was counted a single time. The V and J genes are TRBV28 and TRBJ2-2, with D possibly being TRBD2 (7 bases). The CDR3 contains 16 residues. Trimming cost V 3 bases and J 5 bases, with 16 bases left between them. Germline V gene sequence: CDR1 MDHEN, CDR2 SYDVKM. The CDR3 region is CASSFLAGARTGELFF. The CDR3 DNA sequence: TGTGCCAGCAGTTTCCTGGCGGGGGCAAGGACCGGGGAGCTGTTTTTT.

The rearrangement joins TRBV6-6 to TRBJ1-3; D gene uncertain. The CDR3 consists of 14 residues. Germline V lookup: CDR1 MNHNY, CDR2 SVGAGI (reference sequence). Trimming stripped 8 bases from V and 0 bases from J, with 11 bases between. CDR3 region: CASVHRSSGNTIYF. In DNA, the CDR3 is TGTGCCAGCGTCCATCGGAGCTCTGGAAACACCATATATTTT.

This chain connects TRBV4-2 to TRBJ1-2, with TRBD1 matching 9 bases. V trimming: 0 bases; J trimming: 4 bases; junction bases outside the gene matches: 9. CDR1 and CDR2 from the germline V gene are LGHNA and YNFKEQ. The CDR3 loop spans 17 amino acids. The CDR3 here is CASSQDLTGGGSYGYTF. The DNA of the CDR3 is TGTGCCAGCAGCCAAGACTTGACAGGGGGAGGGTCCTATGGCTACACCTTC.

The chain links TRBV15 to TRBJ2-6; no clear D. Trimming stripped 0 bases from V and 0 bases from J, with 9 bases between. From germline, CDR1 is LNHNV and CDR2 YYDKDF (reference sequence). The CDR3 contains 17 residues. CDR3 DNA: TGTGCCACCAGCAGAGAGCTCTTTAGCTCTGGGGCCAACGTCCTGACTTTC. Its protein product is CATSRELFSSGANVLTF. The full variable domain, completed using reference TRBV15 and TRBJ2-6, is DAMVIQNPRYQVTQFGKPVTLSCSQTLNHNVMYWYQQKSSQAPKLLFHYYDKDFNNEADTPDNFQSRRPNTSFCFLDIRSPGLGDTAMYLCATSRELFSSGANVLTFGAGSRLTVL.

This clone appeared a single time. The rearrangement links TRBV7-2 to TRBJ2-5; 7 nucleotides agree with TRBD2. The CDR3 runs 14 residues. The V gene end was trimmed by 2 bases and the J gene end by 5 bases; junction bases not matched to a gene: 5. Per germline, CDR1 SGHTA and CDR2 FQGNSA. CDR3 loop: CASSLLLAVETQYF. The CDR3 bases are TGTGCCAGCAGCTTACTCCTAGCGGTGGAGACCCAGTACTTC.